The 9 T cell receptor beta chains below all came from one sample that was sequenced in a study of cytomegalovirus exposure and HLA in healthy donors. PCR involved 60 Vbeta and 13 Jbeta primers. Here immunoSEQ multiplex PCR was the method, and the copy in TCRdb shows in-frame clones only, minus some. This sample carries some 150,000 clones, 75% to 80% of them seen once, and the ten largest clones take 6.3%. Sequenced material: PBMCs. These receptors were obtained from a man aged 35 to 55 in good health and CMV-seropositive.

V and J are TRBV2 and TRBJ1-5, with D perhaps TRBD1 (6 bases). This CDR3 has 14 residues. V was cut by 4 bases and J by 5 bases, with 12 bases left in between. Germline V gene data show CDR1 as SNHLY and CDR2 as FYNNEI. The CDR3 coding sequence is TGTGCCAGCAGTGGAGACAGGCTTTATCAGCCCCAGCATTTT. Translation: CASSGDRLYQPQHF.

The genes are TRBV14 and TRBJ2-5; weak D call: TRBD2 (6 bases). V dropped 2 bases and J dropped 2 bases, with 12 bases sitting between them. CDR3 length: 15 amino acids. Germline-derived CDR1 and CDR2 are SGHDN and FVKESK. Written as DNA, the CDR3 is TGTGCCAGCAGCCAAAACGTGGGGGGTCAAGAGACCCAGTACTTC. Translating it yields CASSQNVGGQETQYF.

A single count supports this clone. The V gene is TRBV7-2, the J gene TRBJ2-7; 7 bases fit TRBD2. From germline, CDR1 is SGHTA and CDR2 FQGNSA. The CDR3 is 16 residues long. The V and J ends lost 0 bases and 0 bases, in that order; junction bases with no gene match: 5. The CDR3 nucleotides read TGTGCCAGCAGCTTAGCTAGCGGGTCTAGCTCCTACGAGCAGTACTTC. Translated, it gives CASSLASGSSSYEQYF.

V gene TRBV11-3 combines with J gene TRBJ1-5; a possible D gene is TRBD1 (6 bases). This CDR3 is 16 amino acids long. Trimming removed 5 bases from V and 9 bases from J, with 23 bases in between. Germline values: CDR1 SGHNT, CDR2 YENEEA. The CDR3 bases are TGTGCCAGCAGCGTTCGGGGGGGGCAGTGGCGTCGGCCCCAGCATTTT. It codes for CASSVRGGQWRRPQHF. The whole variable domain, remainder taken from reference TRBV11-3 and TRBJ1-5, is EAGVVQSPRYKIIEKKQPVAFWCNPISGHNTLYWYLQNLGQGPELLIRYENEEAVDDSQLPKDRFSAERLKGVDSTLKIQPAELGDSAVYLCASSVRGGQWRRPQHFGDGTRLSIL.

The rearrangement joins TRBV13 to TRBJ2-3; D is perhaps TRBD2 (6 bases). The CDR3 extends over 14 amino acids. The V end lost 6 bases, the J end lost 4 bases, and 14 bases lay between the germline ends. Germline loops: CDR1 PRHDT, CDR2 FYEKMQ (reference sequence). CDR3 nucleotides: TGTGCCAGCAGTCGACGGGAGAAATCAGATACGCAGTATTTT. It is translated as CASSRREKSDTQYF.

This clone came up a few times. This chain uses TRBV13 with TRBJ2-1, with a weak D call TRBD2 (5 bases). This CDR3 contains 17 residues. V lost 5 bases and J 3 bases, leaving 20 bases between the germline ends. Germline V gene lookup returns CDR1 PRHDT and CDR2 FYEKMQ (reference sequence). CDR3: CASSPQLALDGYNEQFF. The CDR3 DNA sequence: TGTGCCAGCAGCCCCCAATTAGCGCTAGATGGCTACAATGAGCAGTTCTTC.

V usage is TRBV19 and J usage is TRBJ2-2; D may be TRBD1 (6 bases). This CDR3 has 12 amino acids. V lost 8 bases and J 6 bases, leaving 10 bases between the germline ends. From germline, CDR1 is LNHDA and CDR2 SQIVND (reference sequence). The CDR3: CASGTSSGELFF. The CDR3 DNA sequence: TGTGCCAGTGGGACATCCTCCGGGGAGCTGTTTTTT.

J is TRBJ2-2 and V is TRBV7-9, with a weak D call TRBD1 (6 bases). The CDR3 contains 14 residues. Germline CDR1 reads SEHNR; CDR2 reads FQNEAQ (reference sequence). Trimming pared 5 bases from V and 4 bases from J, leaving 11 bases between. This CDR3 is CASSLQGTTGELFF. The CDR3 nucleotides read TGTGCCAGCAGCCTCCAGGGGACCACCGGGGAGCTGTTTTTT.

The V and J genes are TRBV5-1 and TRBJ1-1; 7 bases fit TRBD1. This CDR3 is built from 14 residues. V was clipped by 1 base and J by 3 bases; unmatched bases: 3. The germline gives CDR1 SGHRS, CDR2 YFSETQ. The CDR3 loop is CASSLQGVYTEAFF. The CDR3 coding sequence is TGCGCCAGCAGCTTGCAGGGGGTGTACACTGAAGCTTTCTTT.